Below are 9 T cell receptor beta chains sequenced from a single sample in a study of tumor and adjacent non-tumor tissue in lung cancer. Three rounds of nested PCR, following a modified ARM-PCR protocol, produced the TCRbeta library. In TCRdb, the multiplex PCR reads were re-called with MiXCR into one record per CDR3 protein. The data hold about 93,000 distinct CDR3 sequences, with less than 75% observed a single time. No cell sorting was done before RNA was extracted from the tissue. Sequencing used lung tumor tissue. Receptors originate from a man between 60 and 75 years old with non-small cell lung cancer.

For this clonotype: A much larger clone differs by one base, so this may be a read error. The chain employs TRBV28 and TRBJ2-7; D unresolved. The V gene's germline CDR1 is MDHEN and CDR2 SYDVKM. This CDR3 contains 13 residues. V shed 5 bases and J shed 7 bases, with 15 bases lying between them. CDR3 DNA sequence: TGTGCCAGCAGTCTATACTCGTCCGGGGAGCAGTACTTC. Residues: CASSLYSSGEQYF.

On this clonotype itself: This may stem from a read error, because a much larger clone lies one nucleotide away. This sequence joins TRBV29-1 and TRBJ2-7; D is uncertain. Trimming stripped 4 bases from V and 6 bases from J, with 10 bases between. Per the germline V gene, CDR1 is SQVTM and CDR2 is ANQGSEA. CDR3 length equals 11 residues. The CDR3 DNA reads as TGCAGCGTTGGAGATCGGCGCGAGCAGTACTTC. This codes for CSVGDRREQYF.

This clonotype was seen a few times. The genes are TRBV24-1 and TRBJ2-2; 7 positions agree with TRBD1. Germline CDR1 is KGHDR and CDR2 is SFDVKD. The V segment lost 9 bases and the J segment 6 bases; nucleotides outside the gene matches: 9. The CDR3 extends over 14 amino acids. This CDR3 reads CATQGQTGAGELFF. The CDR3 coding sequence is TGTGCCACCCAGGGACAGACGGGCGCCGGGGAGCTGTTTTTT.

For this clonotype: The junction does not match germline at one end; this may be a read error. This chain links TRBV12-3 or TRBV12-4 with TRBJ1-5; D is perhaps TRBD1 (5 bases). The CDR3 sequence is 14 residues long. CDR3 residues: CASRPGYSNQSQHF. The CDR3 DNA reads as TGTGCCAGCAGGCCAGGGTATAGCAATCAGTCCCAGCACTTT.

Of note for this clonotype: One junction end disagrees with the germline gene, perhaps due to a read error. The chain combines TRBV4-3 with TRBJ1-6; D is unresolved. The CDR3 is 20 amino acids. The germline V gene has CDR1 LGHNA and CDR2 YSLEER. This CDR3 reads CTSSQDRRYPDSSYNSPLHF. Here the CDR3 DNA reads TGCACCAGCAGCCAAGATAGGAGGTACCCCGATAGCTCCTATAATTCACCCCTCCACTTT.

Regarding this clonotype: A much larger clone differs by one base, so this may be a read error. The chain has TRBV13 and TRBJ2-7, with unresolved D. CDR3 length equals 13 residues. Germline V gene data show CDR1 as PRHDT and CDR2 as FYEKMQ (reference sequence). The CDR3 loop is CASSLWAAYEHYF. Written as DNA, the CDR3 is TGTGCCAGCAGCTTATGGGCAGCCTACGAGCACTACTTC.

As concerns this clonotype: An end of the junction differs from the germline gene, which may be a read error. This chain links TRBV6-1 with TRBJ1-5, with TRBD1 matching over 9 bases. The CDR3 has 16 amino acids. Germline CDR1 and CDR2: MNHNS and SASEGT. CDR3 in amino acids: CVSSATGGFGNPPQHF. For the CDR3, the DNA is TGTGTCAGCAGTGCAACAGGGGGCTTTGGCAATCCGCCCCAGCATTTT.

V is TRBV5-4 and J is TRBJ2-1; D ambiguous. CDR3 length: 11 residues. Germline lookup yields CDR1 SGHNT and CDR2 YYREEE (reference sequence). The ends were cut back, 2 bases at V and 10 bases at J, with 7 bases in the middle. CDR3 residues: CASSLAREQFF. The CDR3 nucleotides read TGTGCCAGCAGCTTAGCCAGAGAGCAGTTCTTC.

This clonotype was seen repeatedly, ten times or more. CDR3 residues: CASSSPSGSYNEQFF. The CDR3 nucleotides read TGCGCCAGCAGCTCCCCGTCGGGCTCCTACAATGAGCAGTTCTTC. This chain links TRBV5-1 with TRBJ2-1; D gene uncertain. Trimming stripped 3 bases from V and 0 bases from J, with 10 bases between. The CDR3 totals 15 residues. Germline CDR1 and CDR2: SGHRS and YFSETQ.